The clone carrying this TCR beta chain turned up a few times. Its matching antigen is unknown. Clones were sequenced by immunoSEQ multiplex PCR, and TCRdb holds only the in-frame ones, with some missing. Of 70,000 or so clones listed, about four fifths were seen once; the top ten hold about 2.9%. Expansion with viral peptide pools was applied to antigen-specific CD4+ T cells by the ViraFEST assay prior to sequencing. The culture ran for 10 days before CD4+ T cells were isolated. People in the vaccine group had not been infected with SARS-CoV-2 before, and their nucleocapsid antibodies were negative. The sample originates from a study of vaccination effects on CD4 cells after COVID-19. Germline-derived CDR1 and CDR2 are KGHDR and SFDVKD. The CDR3 covers 13 residues. The V gene lost 5 bases and the J gene lost 15 bases, with 19 bases spanning the gap.

The chain has TRBV24-1 and TRBJ2-1; either TRBD1 or TRBD2 may supply D (6 bases each). The TCR originated in a human donor who received a COVID-19 vaccine. Specimen: CD4+ T cells from PBMCs cultured with HCoV-NL63 spike peptides, collected before COVID-19 vaccination. In nucleotides, the CDR3 is TGTGCCACCAGTGCAACGCGGGGACACCCTGGGTTCTTC. Its protein product is CATSATRGHPGFF.